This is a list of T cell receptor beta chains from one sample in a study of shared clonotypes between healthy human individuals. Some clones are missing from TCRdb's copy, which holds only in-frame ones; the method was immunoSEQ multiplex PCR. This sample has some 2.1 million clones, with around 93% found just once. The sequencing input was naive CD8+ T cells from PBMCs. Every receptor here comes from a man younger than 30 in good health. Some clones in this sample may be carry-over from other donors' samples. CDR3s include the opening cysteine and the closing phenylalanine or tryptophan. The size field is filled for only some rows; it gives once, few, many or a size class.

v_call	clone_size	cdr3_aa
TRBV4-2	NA	CASSPDPVGYEQYF
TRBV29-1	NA	CSVVGSNYGYTF
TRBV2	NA	CASTPGGSGANVLTF
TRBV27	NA	CASSFRDRKYEQYF
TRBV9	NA	CASSSWGSTDTQYF
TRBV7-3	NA	CASSLSGQDSYGYTF
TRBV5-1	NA	CASSHSQTGGEGYTF
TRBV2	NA	CASNPGQGYEQYF
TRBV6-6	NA	CASSRLTGGPNNEQFF
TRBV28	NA	CASSSILLQGGDPQHF
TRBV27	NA	CASSASLGQATYEQYF
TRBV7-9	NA	CASSLSGTGELFF
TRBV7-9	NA	CASSTVGAEAQYF
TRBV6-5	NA	CASSYGRWTEAFF
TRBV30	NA	CAWSASGGRDYGYTF
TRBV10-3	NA	CAISESGLRYEQYF
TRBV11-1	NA	CASSNLAGEGADTQYF
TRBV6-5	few	CASSWGPDHEQFF
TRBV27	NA	CASSLARQHNEQFF
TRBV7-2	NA	CASSLTRDQETQYF
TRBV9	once	CASSVGQGASGELFF
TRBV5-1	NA	CASSPGGSEYYEQYF
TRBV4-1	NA	CASSQAGTGDEQYF
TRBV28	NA	CASSLVPGGAFF
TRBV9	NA	CASSDGASGYTDTQYF
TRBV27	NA	CASSPYSGRDNEQFF
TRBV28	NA	CASRPTSGLAKNIQYF
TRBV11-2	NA	CASSLWGEARAFF
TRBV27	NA	CASSLLGEAGYEQYF
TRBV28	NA	CASSFGGTGNTIYF
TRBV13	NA	CASSLEGPLNPHTQYF
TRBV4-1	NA	CASSQGGGPEDYGYTF
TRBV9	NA	CASSGSGGAGQPQHF
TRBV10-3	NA	CAISESPSPYNEQFF
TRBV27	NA	CASSPGGFDTEAFF
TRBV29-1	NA	CSVRTGYTEAFF
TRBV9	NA	CASRGANVLTF
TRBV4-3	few	CASSQVTDTEAFF
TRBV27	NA	CASRPLESYEQYF
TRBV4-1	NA	CASSQDRGRLAGVGNEQFF
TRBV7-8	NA	CASSHAPKGGPKDEQYF
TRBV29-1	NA	CSSVENTEAFF
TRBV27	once	CASRTGWGEQYF
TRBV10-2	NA	CASRSHNEQFF
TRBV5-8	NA	CASSLAPKGEQYF
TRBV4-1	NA	CASSQDPGQYYGYTF
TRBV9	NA	CASSVEDSPYEQYF
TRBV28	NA	CASSFETSDGEQYF
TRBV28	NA	CASSTQDRVVETQYF
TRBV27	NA	CASSLRGSLTYEQYF
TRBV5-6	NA	CASSSGTNTGELFF
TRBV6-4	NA	CATVLSCADTQYF
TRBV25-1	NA	CASSERNSYEQYF
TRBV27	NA	CASSLWLAVNNEQFF
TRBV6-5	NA	CASSYVQGAIEQYF
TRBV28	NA	CASRVGQDGYTF
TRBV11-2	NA	CASSLRSVTGFREKLFF
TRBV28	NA	CASSLKGKGQPQHF
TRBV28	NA	CASSLTMISGSTGEQYF